This T cell receptor beta chain appears in the sequencing data of a study of blood T cell repertoires in COVID-19. Background on the study: T cells, B-cell-depleted T cells, or PBMCs provided the cDNA or gDNA that served as material.

In the original workflow: Reference gene primers were amplified, and this amplification served to estimate nucleated cell counts. Clones were read by immunoSEQ multiplex PCR, and TCRdb kept only the in-frame ones, dropping some. The V and J calls and clone size come from that table; D and trimming were worked out from the DNA. The sample contains some 530,000 clones, approximately 83% of which appear only once. This clone was seen just once. The germline V and J ends were trimmed by 6 bases and 0 bases, with 15 bases remaining between them. The CDR3 runs 16 residues. CDR1 is MDHEN, CDR2 SYDVKM, per germline.

The chain uses TRBV28 and TRBJ2-4; a possible D gene is TRBD1 (6 bases). This sequence was found in a human donor in a cohort sampled during active COVID-19. The sample comprised peripheral blood. Here the CDR3 DNA reads TGTGCCAGCAGGATAACAGGGACGCAAGCCAAAAACATTCAGTACTTC. Encoded protein: CASRITGTQAKNIQYF.